This T cell receptor beta chain was captured in a study of T cell repertoires in cytomegalovirus infection. Study-level findings and limits: Across the ex vivo response, the dominant clonotypes were HLA-C-restricted CMV-specific TCR beta clonotypes.

TCRdb re-called the reads with MiXCR, one entry per CDR3 protein. Of a few hundred thousand distinct CDR3 sequences in the sample, approximately 35% are singletons; the top ten hold about 13%. The sample holds a few counts of this clonotype. What it binds is not known. The starting material was cultured PBMCs, obtained from culture after CMV antigen stimulation. This receptor was taken from a human donor in good health (CMV status not recorded). Some clones in this sample may be carry-over from other donors' samples.

The CDR3 DNA follows: TGTGCCACCGGTCCACAGGTCCAAGAGACCCAGTACTTC. Amino acids: CATGPQVQETQYF. The genes are TRBV27 and TRBJ2-5, with D tentatively TRBD1 (5 bases). The CDR3 has 13 residues. Trimming stripped 10 bases from V and 1 base from J, with 13 bases between. The germline V gene encodes CDR1 MNHEY and CDR2 SMNVEV (reference sequence).